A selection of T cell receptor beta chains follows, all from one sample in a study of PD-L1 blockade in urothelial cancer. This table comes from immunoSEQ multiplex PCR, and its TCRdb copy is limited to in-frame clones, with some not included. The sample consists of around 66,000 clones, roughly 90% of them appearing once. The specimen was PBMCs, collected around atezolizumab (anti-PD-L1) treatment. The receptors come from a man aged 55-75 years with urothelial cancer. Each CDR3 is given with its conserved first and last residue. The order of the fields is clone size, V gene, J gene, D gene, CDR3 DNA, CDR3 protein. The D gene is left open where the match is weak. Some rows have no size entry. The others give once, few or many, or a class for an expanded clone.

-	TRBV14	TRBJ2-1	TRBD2	TGTGCCAGCAGTCCTAGCGGGAGGGCCTTTTTCGGTGAGCAGTTCTTC	CASSPSGRAFFGEQFF
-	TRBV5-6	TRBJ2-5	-	TGTGCCAGCAGCTTTTGGATCGGGAGTGCCTACCAACAAGACCAGACCCAGTACTTC	CASSFWIGSAYQQDQTQYF
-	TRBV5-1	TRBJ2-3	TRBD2	TGCGCCAGCAGCTTGGGAGCGGGAACTAGCACAGATACGCAGTATTTT	CASSLGAGTSTDTQYF
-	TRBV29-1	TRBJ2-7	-	TGCAGCGTTAGCGGCACCCACTACGAGCAGTACTTC	CSVSGTHYEQYF
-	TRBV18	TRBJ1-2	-	TGTGCCAGCTCACCGGGCCCGTTTAAAACGAGCTACACCTTC	CASSPGPFKTSYTF
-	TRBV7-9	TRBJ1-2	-	TGTGCCAGCAGCTTCCGGGACATCCATGGCTACACCTTC	CASSFRDIHGYTF
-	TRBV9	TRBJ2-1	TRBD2	TGTGCCAGCAGCCCCATGGGAGGGACGAGGGATGAGCAGTTCTTC	CASSPMGGTRDEQFF
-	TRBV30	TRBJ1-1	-	TGTGCCTGGAGTCCCCAAGGGAGAATAGCTTTCTTT	CAWSPQGRIAFF
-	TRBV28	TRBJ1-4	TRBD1	TGTGCCAGCAGTAGGCAGGGGGCCCTAGAAAAACTGTTTTTT	CASSRQGALEKLFF
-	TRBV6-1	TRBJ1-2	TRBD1	TGCGCCAGCAGTGACCCGGACAGGAGCGGTGGCTACACCTTC	CASSDPDRSGGYTF
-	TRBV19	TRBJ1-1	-	TGTGCCAGTAGTCCCCTCAACCGGCAAACAGTGCACACTGAAGCTTTCTTT	CASSPLNRQTVHTEAFF
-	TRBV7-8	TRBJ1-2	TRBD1	TGTGCCAGCAGCTTAGAGCCGGGACAGTGGAACTATGGCTACACCTTC	CASSLEPGQWNYGYTF
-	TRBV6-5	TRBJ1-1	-	TGTGCCAGCAGCCAGGGGACTGAAGCTTTCTTT	CASSQGTEAFF
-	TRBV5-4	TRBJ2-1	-	TGTGCCAGCAGCTTGTCTCTCGGGGGAGGGGGCAATGAGCAGTTCTTC	CASSLSLGGGGNEQFF
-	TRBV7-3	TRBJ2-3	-	TGTGCCAGCAGCCCGGGAGTTAGGGGCACAGATACGCAGTATTTT	CASSPGVRGTDTQYF
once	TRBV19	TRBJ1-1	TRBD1	TGTGCCAGTAGGACGACAGGGATCAAGAACACTGAAGCTTTCTTT	CASRTTGIKNTEAFF
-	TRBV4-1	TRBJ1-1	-	TGCGCCAGCAGCCAGGATCAACGGGCGGGTGAAGCTTTCTTT	CASSQDQRAGEAFF
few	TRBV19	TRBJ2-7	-	TGTGCCAGTAGTATAGGAAACAGCCTCTACGAGCAGTACTTC	CASSIGNSLYEQYF
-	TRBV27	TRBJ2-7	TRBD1	TGTGCCAGCCATGGGACAGGGGATTGGAACTCCTACGAGCAGTACTTC	CASHGTGDWNSYEQYF
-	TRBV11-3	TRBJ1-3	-	TGTGCCAGCAGCCCAGCCCGTCCAGGGGCTGGAAACACCATATATTTT	CASSPARPGAGNTIYF
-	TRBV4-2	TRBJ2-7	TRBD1	TGTGCCAGCAGCCAAGAGTTTCTCCTCTGGACAGGGTCTCACGAGCAGTACTTC	CASSQEFLLWTGSHEQYF
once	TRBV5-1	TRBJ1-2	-	TGCGCCAGCAGCCTCGACAGCAACTATGGCTACACCTTC	CASSLDSNYGYTF
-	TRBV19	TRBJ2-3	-	TGTGCCAGTAGTATCTCCAGCGCATCCTCAGATACGCAGTATTTT	CASSISSASSDTQYF
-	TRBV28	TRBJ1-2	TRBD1	TGTGCCAGCAGTCCGGGACAGATTAATACCTATGGCTACACCTTC	CASSPGQINTYGYTF
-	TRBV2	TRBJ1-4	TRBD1	TGTGCCAGCGGCGGGACAGACAATGAAAAACTGTTTTTT	CASGGTDNEKLFF
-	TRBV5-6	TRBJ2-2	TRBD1	TGTGCCAGCAGCCCGCGGGACAGGGGGAGGACCGGGGAGCTGTTTTTT	CASSPRDRGRTGELFF
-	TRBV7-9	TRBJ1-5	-	TGTGCCAGCAGCCCCAGCAGGGTCGGCAATCAGCCCCAGCATTTT	CASSPSRVGNQPQHF
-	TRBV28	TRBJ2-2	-	TGTGCCAGCAGCTCCCGGGTGCGTAACACCGGGGAGCTGTTTTTT	CASSSRVRNTGELFF
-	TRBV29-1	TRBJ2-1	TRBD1	TGCAGCGATGATAGGGGGCCTGGGGAGCAGTTCTTC	CSDDRGPGEQFF
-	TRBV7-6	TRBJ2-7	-	TGTGCCAGCAGCTTAACTCCTCTGGCGGGTCCGATTCCCTACGAGCAGTACTTC	CASSLTPLAGPIPYEQYF
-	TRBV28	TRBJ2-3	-	TGTGCCAGCAGTTGGGCAGGGACTAGCACAGATACGCAGTATTTT	CASSWAGTSTDTQYF
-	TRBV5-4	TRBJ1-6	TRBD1	TGTGCCAGCAGCTTGCCCGGGACAGGAAATTCACCCCTCCACTTT	CASSLPGTGNSPLHF
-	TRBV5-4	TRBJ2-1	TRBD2	TGTGCCAGCAGCCTGGGCGGGAGCCCACACAATGAGCAGTTCTTC	CASSLGGSPHNEQFF
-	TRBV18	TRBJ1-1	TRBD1	TGTGCCAGTTACTATGGACAGGCACCGAACACTGAAGCTTTCTTT	CASYYGQAPNTEAFF
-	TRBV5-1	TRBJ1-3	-	TGCGCCAGCAGCTTGGCGGGGGAGGCGGGAAACACCATATATTTT	CASSLAGEAGNTIYF
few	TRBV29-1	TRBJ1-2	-	TGCAGCGTTGAATCAGGGGACCGCTATGGCTACACCTTC	CSVESGDRYGYTF
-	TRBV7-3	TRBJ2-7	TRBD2	TGTGCCAGCAGCTTGTTAGGGTGGGGGACTAGCGGGAGTTTACCCTACGAGCAGTACTTC	CASSLLGWGTSGSLPYEQYF
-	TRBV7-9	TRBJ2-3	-	TGTGCCAGCAGCTTAGGCGGGACAGCCCTCACAGATACGCAGTATTTT	CASSLGGTALTDTQYF
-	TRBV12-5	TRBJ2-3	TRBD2	TGTGCTAGTGGTTTCGGGACTAGCGGGAGTTCGGATACGCAGTATTTT	CASGFGTSGSSDTQYF
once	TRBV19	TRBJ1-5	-	TGTGCCAGTACCCTAGGGGGTGCAAATCAGCCCCAGCATTTT	CASTLGGANQPQHF
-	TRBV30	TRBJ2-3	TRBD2	TGTGCCTGGAGACTAGCGGGCCGCACAGATACGCAGTATTTT	CAWRLAGRTDTQYF
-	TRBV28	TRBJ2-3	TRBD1	TGTGCCAGCAGCGGAGCGGGGACAGGGACAGATACGCAGTATTTT	CASSGAGTGTDTQYF
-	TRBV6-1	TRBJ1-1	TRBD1	TGTGCCAGCAGTCCCGGGACAGGGGTGCCTGAAGCTTTCTTT	CASSPGTGVPEAFF